This T cell receptor beta chain was found in a study of cytomegalovirus exposure and HLA in healthy donors. V dropped 0 bases and J dropped 1 base, with 10 bases sitting between them. The germline V gene encodes CDR1 LGHNA and CDR2 YSLEER. The CDR3 has 15 residues. PCR was performed using 60 Vbeta and 13 Jbeta primers. Clones were read by immunoSEQ multiplex PCR, and TCRdb kept only the in-frame ones, dropping some. The data show roughly 100,000 clones, 75% to 90% seen once. This TCR came from a man in his thirties or forties in good health and CMV-seronegative. The sequenced material came from PBMCs. The chain joins TRBV4-3 to TRBJ2-7; D is ambiguous. The CDR3 spells CASSQDRQASYEQYF. The CDR3 nucleotides are TGCGCCAGCAGCCAAGATAGGCAGGCGTCCTACGAGCAGTACTTC.